A selection of T cell receptor beta chains follows, all from one sample in a study of CD8 T cells in ankylosing spondylitis. TCRdb independently ran MiXCR on the 5' RACE reads; one entry per CDR3 protein. The sample shows more than 600,000 distinct CDR3 sequences, 15% to 20% of them seen only once. The specimen was blood, either unsorted or a sorted T cell fraction (not recorded which). All receptors come from a male donor with ankylosing spondylitis. The CDR3 runs from the conserved cysteine through the conserved F or W. The order of the fields is V gene, clone size, CDR3 length, J gene, CDR3 protein. A clone size is listed for some rows: how often the clone was seen (once, few, many), or a class if it is expanded.

TRBV29-1	few	15	TRBJ2-7	CSVDRSGFLSYEQYF
TRBV6-2/TRBV6-3	NA	13	TRBJ2-3	CASSYEVPDTQYF
TRBV6-2/TRBV6-3	NA	14	TRBJ2-2	CASSYSQDTGELFF
TRBV7-8	few	15	TRBJ1-3	CASSGDWDTGNTIYF
TRBV28	few	17	TRBJ2-3	CASQPSSGAGSTDTQYF
TRBV6-1	NA	14	TRBJ2-3	CASREVGSTDTHYF
TRBV4-1	few	17	TRBJ2-1	CASSQPPGQSNYNEQFF
TRBV5-1	NA	17	TRBJ2-1	CASSLEEGLAGVHEQFF
TRBV2	NA	14	TRBJ1-4	CASRGHRQNEKLFF
TRBV20-1	NA	15	TRBJ1-1	CSAQSGGSGNTEAFF
TRBV2	NA	13	TRBJ1-5	CASNEGALQPQHF
TRBV5-1	few	15	TRBJ2-1	CASSPGQDTYNEQFF
TRBV3-1	once	16	TRBJ1-1	CASSQEGGQGSTEAFF
TRBV20-1	few	15	TRBJ1-1	CSARPTPGLDTEAFF
TRBV20-1	few	14	TRBJ1-2	CSARDGSGRSGYTF
TRBV12-3/TRBV12-4	few	16	TRBJ1-6	CASSLARGGGFSPLHF
TRBV12-3/TRBV12-4	few	12	TRBJ1-2	CASSLSGERYTF
TRBV4-1	few	15	TRBJ1-4	CASSQGTLDNEKLFF
TRBV3-1	few	15	TRBJ2-3	CASSSITGVTDTQYF
TRBV5-1	NA	13	TRBJ2-5	CASSLLSKETQYF
TRBV7-9	few	15	TRBJ1-4	CASSSITGIVEKLFF
TRBV19	NA	15	TRBJ2-4	CASSVRGGTQNIQYF
TRBV21-1	few	16	TRBJ1-1	CASSKVRGDELTEAFF
TRBV20-1	few	11	TRBJ1-1	CSASRQTEAFF
TRBV12-3/TRBV12-4	NA	15	TRBJ2-1	CASSLPGVSYNEQFF
TRBV7-2	NA	16	TRBJ2-2	CASSLVGSGYTGELFF
TRBV12-3/TRBV12-4	many	16	TRBJ2-1	CASSGRLAGGGDEQFF
TRBV6-2/TRBV6-3	NA	14	TRBJ1-5	CASSYLSDSSPQHF
TRBV9	NA	15	TRBJ1-3	CASSVRGGSGNTIYF
TRBV12-3/TRBV12-4	many	15	TRBJ1-5	CASSHRGQLNQPQHF
TRBV20-1	NA	13	TRBJ2-7	CSAMFQTGYEQYF
TRBV10-1	many	14	TRBJ1-1	CASSEHDLGGEAFF
TRBV7-9	NA	17	TRBJ2-7	CASNFPSDRDFSYEQYF
TRBV18	many	13	TRBJ2-7	CASSPSGSYEQYF
TRBV2	few	16	TRBJ2-3	CASSLQAGLSTDTQYF
TRBV20-1	NA	11	TRBJ1-4	CSARLNEKLFF
TRBV12-3/TRBV12-4	NA	16	TRBJ1-1	CASSLAGQGMNTEAFF
TRBV12-3/TRBV12-4	few	18	TRBJ1-5	CASSPPAGVGYSNQPQHF
TRBV12-3/TRBV12-4	NA	15	TRBJ2-7	CASSLTPSPGGEQYF
TRBV20-1	NA	14	TRBJ1-1	CSAERGAGGTEAFF
TRBV12-3/TRBV12-4	NA	15	TRBJ2-7	CASSFFGQGNYEQYF
TRBV6-2/TRBV6-3	NA	15	TRBJ1-1	CASSYRFGVNTEAFF
TRBV6-1	NA	16	TRBJ2-1	CASSDNGQGNYNEQFF
TRBV12-3/TRBV12-4	NA	14	TRBJ1-1	CASTAVQGNTEAFF
TRBV18	NA	14	TRBJ1-2	CASSPPGLNYGYTF
TRBV20-1	few	14	TRBJ2-7	CSAYGLESSYEQYF
TRBV7-9	few	16	TRBJ2-3	CASSSAAGGPTDTQYF